One sample yielded the 27 T cell receptor beta chains listed below, sequenced in a study of beta chain features in type 1 diabetes. Their antigens are not known. Every isolated RNA sample was fully reverse transcribed, so sequencing captured expressed TCRB transcripts. Sequenced by immunoSEQ multiplex PCR; TCRdb stores in-frame clones only, minus some. The table records approximately 250,000 clones, 20% to 25% of them present only once. Study-wide points: Shorter TCRB CDR3s, moderately but significantly so, marked every one of the four CD4+ subsets in Type 1 diabetes patients.

The sequencing sample was made of naive CD4+ T cells from blood. All receptors derive from a woman under 40 with type 1 diabetes.

For this clone: A read error may account for a junction end that differs from germline. This chain connects TRBV28 to TRBJ2-7, with 8 bases aligning to TRBD2. The CDR3 totals 12 residues. Germline V gene sequence: CDR1 MDHEN, CDR2 SYDVKM. The CDR3: CASRASRLAPDF. In nucleotides, the CDR3 is TGTGCCAGCAGGGCCTCAAGACTAGCGCCCGACTTC.

This clone has a handful of counts. This chain joins TRBV7-3 and TRBJ2-3; weak D call: TRBD1 (6 bases). Per the germline V gene, CDR1 is SGHTA and CDR2 is FQGTGA. The CDR3 loop spans 15 amino acids. Trimming pared 5 bases from V and 0 bases from J, leaving 12 bases between. The CDR3 nucleotides are TGTGCCAGCAGCGTGGGACAACTGAGCACAGATACGCAGTATTTT. Its protein is CASSVGQLSTDTQYF.

This clone was found a few times. The chain carries TRBV7-2 and TRBJ2-1, with 7 bases identical to TRBD1. Germline V CDR1 and CDR2: SGHTA, FQGNSA. V was clipped by 2 bases and J by 4 bases; unmatched bases: 8. The CDR3 is made up of 16 amino acids. The CDR3 DNA reads TGTGCCAGCAGCTTATCCGGACAGGCTGATTACAATGAGCAGTTCTTC. It is translated as CASSLSGQADYNEQFF.

V gene TRBV7-2 combines with J gene TRBJ2-7; D gene unclear. This CDR3 comprises 11 residues. The V gene lost 5 bases and the J gene lost 5 bases, with 7 bases spanning the gap. Germline CDR1 reads SGHTA; CDR2 reads FQGNSA. The CDR3 DNA reads TGTGCCAGCAGCCCGTCGGACGAGCAGTACTTC. This encodes CASSPSDEQYF.

This clone was detected only a few times. The chain recombines TRBV19 with TRBJ2-1; D unclear. CDR1 and CDR2 (germline): LNHDA, SQIVND (reference sequence). Trimming took 2 bases from V and 5 from J, leaving 7 bases between them. This CDR3 contains 13 residues. DNA for the CDR3: TGTGCCAGTAGTATAAAACTAAACAATGAGCAGTTCTTC. Translated, it gives CASSIKLNNEQFF.

Only a few counts were recorded for this clone. The chain couples TRBV29-1 to TRBJ2-3; the D is unclear. CDR3 length: 11 amino acids. Trimming pared 7 bases from V and 0 bases from J, leaving 5 bases between. Germline CDR1 and CDR2: SQVTM and ANQGSEA. CDR3 region: CSASSTDTQYF. CDR3 DNA: TGCAGCGCCTCTAGCACAGATACGCAGTATTTT.

The rearrangement uses TRBV15 and TRBJ1-5; TRBD1 aligns across 8 bases. The junction had 10 bases not matched to a gene; V was cut back by 0 bases and J by 6 bases. This CDR3 spans 17 amino acids. Germline CDR1 LNHNV, CDR2 YYDKDF (reference sequence). The DNA of the CDR3 is TGTGCCACCAGCAGAGATCCCAGTAGAGGACAGGGTCAGCCCCAGCATTTT. Translating gives CATSRDPSRGQGQPQHF. The entire variable domain, with the rest obtained from reference TRBV15 and TRBJ1-5, is as follows: DAMVIQNPRYQVTQFGKPVTLSCSQTLNHNVMYWYQQKSSQAPKLLFHYYDKDFNNEADTPDNFQSRRPNTSFCFLDIRSPGLGDTAMYLCATSRDPSRGQGQPQHFGDGTRLSIL.

A note on this clone: One end of the junction is discordant with germline, which a read error may explain. The chain joins TRBV7-7 to TRBJ2-1; TRBD2 is a possible D gene (5 bases). Looked up from germline, CDR1 is SSHAT and CDR2 is FNYEAQ (reference sequence). CDR3 size: 15 residues. In nucleotides, the CDR3 is TGTGCTAGCAGTCCCGGGGTGACTGCTATAAATGAGCAGTTCTTC. Protein product: CASSPGVTAINEQFF.

The chain employs TRBV29-1 and TRBJ2-7, with a weak D call TRBD1 (5 bases). Between the trimmed V and J ends, which lost 3 bases and 3 bases, there was a span of 9 bases. There are 12 residues in the CDR3. Germline values: CDR1 SQVTM, CDR2 ANQGSEA. The CDR3 region has the DNA TGCAGCGTTGAGGGGCAAAGCTACGAGCAGTACTTC. Protein product: CSVEGQSYEQYF.

The sample holds a few counts of this clone. The sample has other DNA sequences that encode this CDR3 too. The V and J genes are TRBV30 and TRBJ2-1; possible D gene TRBD1, 5 bases. V lost 0 bases and J 7 bases, leaving 7 bases between the germline ends. CDR1 and CDR2 from the germline V gene are GTSNPN and SVGIG (reference sequence). CDR3 length: 12 residues. The CDR3 sequence is CAWSVSGNEQFF. CDR3 sequence (DNA): TGTGCCTGGAGTGTATCAGGGAATGAGCAGTTCTTC.

This chain joins TRBV29-1 and TRBJ2-3; 13 bases are shared with TRBD2. The length of the CDR3 is 16 residues. CDR1 is SQVTM, CDR2 ANQGSEA, per germline. V lost 4 bases to trimming and J lost 3 bases; unmatched junction nucleotides: 7. The CDR3 loop reads CSVAVGLAGVTDTQYF. In DNA, the CDR3 is TGCAGCGTTGCCGTTGGACTAGCGGGAGTGACAGATACGCAGTATTTT.

The genes are TRBV18 and TRBJ2-3, with 13 bases fitting TRBD2. CDR1 is KGHSH and CDR2 is LQKENI in the germline V gene. V shed 6 bases, J shed 2 bases, and the junction held 5 bases outside the gene matches. This CDR3 contains 16 residues. The CDR3 here is CASSLGTSGTTDTQYF. The CDR3 DNA follows: TGTGCCAGCTCCCTCGGGACTAGCGGGACCACAGATACGCAGTATTTT.

V and J are TRBV29-1 and TRBJ2-2; D gene ambiguous. This CDR3 has 13 amino acids. Trimming left V 7 bases short and J 4 bases short, with 13 bases between. Germline lookup yields CDR1 SQVTM and CDR2 ANQGSEA. CDR3 nucleotides: TGCAGCGGAGGATACCCTGCCACCGGGGAGCTGTTTTTT. Amino acids: CSGGYPATGELFF.

In nucleotides, the CDR3 is TGCGCCAGCAGCCACTTGGGGACTAGCGGGAGGGCCGACAATGAGCAGTTCTTC. It specifies CASSHLGTSGRADNEQFF. The gene calls are TRBV4-1 and TRBJ2-1, with 16 bases fitting TRBD2. The V gene's germline CDR1 is MGHRA and CDR2 YSYEKL. The V and J ends lost 3 bases and 5 bases, in that order; junction bases with no gene match: 7. The CDR3 is made up of 18 amino acids.

This clone was recorded a few times. V and J are TRBV29-1 and TRBJ2-3, with 10 bases identical to TRBD2. After removal of 7 bases from V and 0 bases from J, the junction contained 10 bases not matched to a gene. The CDR3 has 16 residues. Germline values: CDR1 SQVTM, CDR2 ANQGSEA. In DNA form, the CDR3 reads TGCAGCGGCGGGCTAGCGGGAGCCCTTAGCACAGATACGCAGTATTTT. Translated: CSGGLAGALSTDTQYF.

V is TRBV18 and J is TRBJ2-5; TRBD1 aligns across 9 bases. The CDR3 length is 13 residues. With V trimmed by 10 bases and J by 4 bases, 7 bases remained unmatched. Per the germline V gene, CDR1 is KGHSH and CDR2 is LQKENI. The CDR3 loop reads CATNRGQGETQYF. The CDR3 nucleotides are TGTGCCACCAACAGGGGGCAGGGAGAGACCCAGTACTTC.

This clone has more than one count but fewer than ten. The J gene is TRBJ1-1, the V gene TRBV30; 9 bases line up with TRBD1. Germline trimming cut 3 bases from V and 1 base from J; bases unmatched to any gene: 6. Germline CDR1 and CDR2: GTSNPN and SVGIG (reference sequence). This CDR3 contains 15 residues. The CDR3 region is CAWSGMGQGNTEAFF. DNA of the CDR3: TGTGCCTGGAGCGGAATGGGACAGGGGAACACTGAAGCTTTCTTT.

In nucleotides, the CDR3 is TGTGCCAGCAGCTTGACTACCCTTTCCTACAATGAGCAGTTCTTC. It encodes CASSLTTLSYNEQFF. This rearrangement joins TRBV6-5 to TRBJ2-1; tentative D call: TRBD2 (5 bases). The CDR3 covers 15 residues. V shed 6 bases and J shed 1 base, with 13 bases lying between them. Per germline, CDR1 MNHEY and CDR2 SVGAGI.

This clone was picked up a small number of times. This chain connects TRBV5-4 to TRBJ2-3, with TRBD2 as a possible D gene (6 bases). V gave up 6 bases and J gave up 4 bases, with 21 bases separating them. The CDR3 totals 16 residues. CDR1 SGHNT and CDR2 YYREEE come from the germline V gene (reference sequence). The CDR3 protein is CASMDSFGRGADTQYF. For the CDR3, the DNA is TGTGCCAGCATGGACTCCTTCGGGAGAGGCGCAGATACGCAGTATTTT.

This sequence joins TRBV18 and TRBJ1-1, with D perhaps matching TRBD1 (5 bases). Between the trimmed V and J ends, which lost 2 bases and 1 base, there was a span of 5 bases. The CDR3 is made up of 13 amino acids. CDR1 and CDR2 (germline): KGHSH, LQKENI. The CDR3 loop reads CASSPGANTEAFF. The DNA of the CDR3 is TGTGCCAGCTCACCAGGGGCGAACACTGAAGCTTTCTTT.

This chain joins TRBV29-1 and TRBJ1-2, with a weak D call TRBD1 (6 bases). Germline CDR1 reads SQVTM; CDR2 reads ANQGSEA. The CDR3 has 12 amino acids. Between the trimmed V and J ends, which lost 7 bases and 5 bases, there was a span of 14 bases. CDR3 region: CSARDTSYGYTF. The CDR3 DNA reads as TGCAGCGCCAGGGACACGAGTTATGGCTACACCTTC.

This clone has only a few counts. The chain's CDR3 is CASSRPDTDTQYF. Written as DNA, the CDR3 is TGTGCCAGCAGTCGCCCAGACACAGATACGCAGTATTTT. The chain uses TRBV7-2 and TRBJ2-3, with unresolved D. Trimming pared 6 bases from V and 2 bases from J, leaving 9 bases between. Germline V gene sequence: CDR1 SGHTA, CDR2 FQGNSA. CDR3 length equals 13 residues.

The chain has TRBV30 and TRBJ1-1; D is perhaps TRBD1 (6 bases). Germline loops: CDR1 GTSNPN, CDR2 SVGIG (reference sequence). The CDR3 is 15 residues long. Trimming pared 2 bases from V and 1 base from J, leaving 14 bases between. In DNA form, the CDR3 reads TGTGCCTGGAGTACTCAGGGGATATCGAACACTGAAGCTTTCTTT. Amino acid sequence: CAWSTQGISNTEAFF.

This clone was seen a handful of times. The chain employs TRBV5-1 and TRBJ2-2; D is unclear. The CDR3 consists of 15 residues. V was shortened by 0 bases and J by 0 bases, with 6 bases between the two germline ends. Per the germline V gene, CDR1 is SGHRS and CDR2 is YFSETQ. The CDR3 sequence is CASSLVQTNTGELFF. CDR3 coding DNA: TGCGCCAGCAGCTTGGTGCAGACGAACACCGGGGAGCTGTTTTTT.

This clone was detected only a few times. The gene calls are TRBV5-6 and TRBJ2-7; 8 bases are a match to TRBD1. From germline, CDR1 is SGHDT and CDR2 YYEEEE. The CDR3 contains 14 residues. After removal of 4 bases from V and 1 base from J, the junction contained 4 bases not matched to a gene. CDR3 DNA: TGTGCCAGCAGCGAGACAGGGGTGTCCTACGAGCAGTACTTC. It specifies CASSETGVSYEQYF.

This clone showed up just a few times. V and J are TRBV29-1 and TRBJ2-1; the match to TRBD1 covers 9 bases. The CDR3 covers 13 residues. CDR1 and CDR2 (germline): SQVTM, ANQGSEA. With V trimmed by 6 bases and J by 6 bases, 6 bases remained unmatched. DNA for the CDR3: TGCAGCGTCGGACAGGGGATTGTCAATGAGCAGTTCTTC. As protein: CSVGQGIVNEQFF.

This rearrangement joins TRBV9 to TRBJ2-1; 7 nucleotides match TRBD2. The length of the CDR3 is 14 residues. CDR1 is SGDLS and CDR2 is YYNGEE in the germline V gene. V lost 0 bases to trimming and J lost 3 bases; unmatched junction nucleotides: 0. CDR3 sequence reads: CASSVERDYNEQFF. In nucleotides, the CDR3 is TGTGCCAGCAGCGTAGAGCGGGACTACAATGAGCAGTTCTTC.